This entry lists 16 T cell receptor beta chains sequenced from one sample in a study of blood T cell repertoires in COVID-19. Sequencing was performed with immunoSEQ multiplex PCR; in TCRdb, only in-frame clones are kept and a portion is missing. This table has 150,000 or so clones, over 75% appearing once. Sequencing input: PBMCs or T cells enriched from blood (not recorded which). The receptor set was obtained from a woman between 45 and 60 years old who had recovered from COVID-19.

The rearrangement links TRBV4-2 to TRBJ2-1; 11 nucleotides align to TRBD2. V lost 1 base, J lost 2 bases, and 4 bases stayed unmatched. This CDR3 is built from 17 residues. CDR1 and CDR2 (germline): LGHNA, YNFKEQ. CDR3 sequence (DNA): TGTGCCAGCAGCCAAGCGGTAGCGGGGGGGCCCTACAATGAGCAGTTCTTC. Translating it yields CASSQAVAGGPYNEQFF.

J is TRBJ1-1 and V is TRBV3-1 (or the pseudogene TRBV3-2); 12 bases match TRBD1. CDR3 size: 16 residues. V trimming: 5 bases; J trimming: 1 base; junction bases outside the gene matches: 5. Germline CDR1 LGHDT, CDR2 YNNKEL (reference sequence). The CDR3 nucleotides read TGTGCCAGCAGCGCGGGACAGGGGGCTCGGAACACTGAAGCTTTCTTT. Amino acid sequence: CASSAGQGARNTEAFF.

J is TRBJ2-5 and V is TRBV30, with 11 nucleotides matching TRBD2. This CDR3 comprises 14 residues. V was clipped by 8 bases and J by 4 bases; unmatched bases: 9. Germline V lookup: CDR1 GTSNPN, CDR2 SVGIG (reference sequence). CDR3 sequence (DNA): TGTGCCAGCCGACTAGCGGGGCGACTAGAGACCCAGTACTTC. Its protein is CASRLAGRLETQYF.

The chain employs TRBV2 and TRBJ2-7, with TRBD2 identical over 13 bases. Germline loops: CDR1 SNHLY, CDR2 FYNNEI. J lost 5 bases, V lost 3 bases, and 7 bases had no gene match. The CDR3 is 16 amino acids. As DNA, the CDR3 is TGTGCCAGCAGTGATACGGGACTAGCGGGATTTGACGAGCAGTACTTC. Its protein is CASSDTGLAGFDEQYF.

This chain joins TRBV19 and TRBJ1-2, with D maybe TRBD1 (6 bases). Trimming took 4 bases from V and 3 from J, leaving 15 bases between them. CDR3 length: 15 residues. Germline V gene lookup returns CDR1 LNHDA and CDR2 SQIVND (reference sequence). CDR3 region: CASSSGGAQDYGYTF. The DNA of the CDR3 is TGTGCCAGTAGTAGCGGGGGGGCGCAAGACTATGGCTACACCTTC.

CDR3 nucleotides: TGTGCCAGCAGAGAGCGGGGTTCCAATGAGCAGTTCTTC. It translates to CASRERGSNEQFF. This chain connects TRBV2 to TRBJ2-1; 7 bases agree with TRBD2. The CDR3 has 13 residues. V lost 6 bases, J lost 6 bases, and 5 bases stayed unmatched. The germline V gene has CDR1 SNHLY and CDR2 FYNNEI.

The genes are TRBV7-9 and TRBJ1-1; D ambiguous. V lost 4 bases and J lost 7, with 13 bases in between. The V gene's germline CDR1 is SEHNR and CDR2 FQNEAQ (reference sequence). This CDR3 region has 13 residues. CDR3 region: CASSSRGTLEAFF. The DNA for the CDR3 is TGTGCCAGCAGCTCCCGGGGTACCCTTGAAGCTTTCTTT.

The rearrangement joins TRBV5-1 to TRBJ2-5; TRBD2 aligns across 9 bases. Germline-derived CDR1 and CDR2 are SGHRS and YFSETQ. V was clipped by 0 bases and J by 5 bases; unmatched bases: 5. The CDR3 has 15 residues. The CDR3 nucleotides are TGCGCCAGCAGCTTGGCATTAGCGGGAGAGGAGACCCAGTACTTC. Its protein product is CASSLALAGEETQYF.

The chain couples TRBV5-4 to TRBJ2-2; D not resolved. The CDR3 contains 15 residues. The germline gives CDR1 SGHNT, CDR2 YYREEE (reference sequence). Trimming removed 2 bases from V and 6 bases from J, with 14 bases in between. CDR3 amino acids: CASSFRGLWAGELFF. CDR3 nucleotides: TGTGCCAGCAGCTTCCGAGGCCTGTGGGCCGGGGAGCTGTTTTTT.

On this clone: Other DNA sequences within the sample encode an identical CDR3. The J gene is TRBJ1-1, the V gene TRBV3-1 (or the pseudogene TRBV3-2); D is perhaps TRBD1 (6 bases). Between the trimmed V and J ends, which lost 1 base and 5 bases, there was a span of 11 bases. CDR1 and CDR2 from the germline V gene are LGHDT and YNNKEL (reference sequence). This CDR3 has 14 residues. Written as DNA, the CDR3 is TGTGCCAGCAGCCAAGTAAGCAGGGGAACTGAAGCTTTCTTT. It is translated as CASSQVSRGTEAFF.

V usage is TRBV6-4 and J usage is TRBJ1-2; 8 bases match TRBD1. J gave up 5 bases and V 0 bases, and 5 bases lay outside the gene matches. Germline V gene lookup returns CDR1 MRHNA and CDR2 SNTAGT. The length of the CDR3 is 15 residues. As DNA, the CDR3 is TGTGCCAGCAGTGACTCGTCAGGGGGCGGTTATGGCTACACCTTC. Protein: CASSDSSGGGYGYTF.

The CDR3 loop is CASKFRGNQPQHF. The CDR3 region has the DNA TGTGCCAGCAAGTTCAGGGGAAATCAGCCCCAGCATTTT. The chain employs TRBV2 and TRBJ1-5; possible D gene TRBD1, 6 bases. Looked up from germline, CDR1 is SNHLY and CDR2 is FYNNEI. This CDR3 has 13 residues. V lost 7 bases and J 4 bases, leaving 11 bases between the germline ends.

This clone is a singleton in its sample. The chain employs TRBV5-1 and TRBJ1-2; 7 bases align to TRBD1. Trimming cost V 5 bases and J 6 bases; bases outside gene matches: 7. Germline V gene lookup returns CDR1 SGHRS and CDR2 YFSETQ. This CDR3 spans 13 amino acids. The CDR3 region has the DNA TGCGCCAGCAGGGTGCGACAGGGAGATGGCTACACCTTC. Protein: CASRVRQGDGYTF. Full variable domain (remainder filled in from reference TRBV5-1 and TRBJ1-2): KAGVTQTPRYLIKTRGQQVTLSCSPISGHRSVSWYQQTPGQGLQFLFEYFSETQRNKGNFPGRFSGRQFSNSRSEMNVSTLELGDSALYLCASRVRQGDGYTFGSGTRLTVV.

The V call is TRBV24-1, the J call TRBJ1-3, with D unclear. Trimming left V 0 bases short and J 2 bases short, with 10 bases between. The CDR3 contains 16 residues. Germline CDR1 and CDR2: KGHDR and SFDVKD. The CDR3 loop reads CATSDLRVAAGNTIYF. As DNA, the CDR3 is TGTGCCACCAGTGATTTGAGGGTAGCGGCTGGAAACACCATATATTTT.

This rearrangement joins TRBV28 to TRBJ2-3, with unresolved D. Trimming cost V 2 bases and J 6 bases, with 9 bases left between them. The CDR3 totals 13 residues. Germline-derived CDR1 and CDR2 are MDHEN and SYDVKM. The CDR3 reads CASSLIAFDTQYF. The CDR3 DNA is TGTGCCAGCAGTTTAATAGCTTTCGATACGCAGTATTTT. Complete variable domain (other parts from reference TRBV28 and TRBJ2-3): DVKVTQSSRYLVKRTGEKVFLECVQDMDHENMFWYRQDPGLGLRLIYFSYDVKMKEKGDIPEGYSVSREKKERFSLILESASTNQTSMYLCASSLIAFDTQYFGPGTRLTVL.

The genes are TRBV6-5 and TRBJ2-3, with D possibly TRBD1 on 6 matching bases. The ends were cut back, 0 bases at V and 10 bases at J, with 11 bases in the middle. The CDR3 covers 13 residues. Germline CDR1 reads MNHEY; CDR2 reads SVGAGI. CDR3 loop: CASSYSKNRAQYF. In DNA, the CDR3 is TGTGCCAGCAGTTACTCAAAAAACAGGGCGCAGTATTTT.